One and the same sample provided the 14 T cell receptor beta chains below, sequenced in a study of human T cells and chemical hapten exposure. Time point described: patch test 2, 6 weeks after DPC sensitization. Indicated treatment: therapeutic diphenylcyclopropenone sensitization with weekly scalp DPC. TCRdb independently ran MiXCR on the RACE reads; one entry per CDR3 protein. The table records about 80,000 distinct CDR3 sequences, 10% of them present only once. Source: whole blood, taken in connection with sensitization to the hapten diphenylcyclopropenone (DPC). Source of these receptors: a woman in her 30s with alopecia areata. Some clones in this sample may be carry-over from other donors' samples.

This clonotype was seen at least ten times. V usage is TRBV6-2 or TRBV6-3 and J usage is TRBJ2-3; D unresolved. Germline V lookup: CDR1 MNHEY, CDR2 SVGEGT. V was trimmed by 4 bases and J by 0 bases, leaving 11 bases between them. There are 15 residues in the CDR3. The CDR3 here is CASSFSRRSTDTQYF. The CDR3 DNA is TGTGCCAGCAGTTTTTCTCGGCGTAGCACAGATACGCAGTATTTT.

This clonotype has a handful of counts. The genes are TRBV11-1 and TRBJ2-3; D is ambiguous. The germline gives CDR1 SGHAT, CDR2 FQDESV (reference sequence). The CDR3 runs to 12 residues. V lost 4 bases and J 4 bases, leaving 6 bases between the germline ends. CDR3 in DNA: TGTGCCAGCAGCTCCCGGGCAGATACGCAGTATTTT. It codes for CASSSRADTQYF.

This clonotype was recorded a few times. V usage is TRBV29-1 and J usage is TRBJ1-2; TRBD1 might be the D (6 bases). The germline gives CDR1 SQVTM, CDR2 ANQGSEA. Trimming removed 7 bases at V and 3 bases at J, with 12 bases between. The CDR3 has 12 amino acids. CDR3 nucleotide sequence: TGCAGCGGGGGGGACACCGACTATGGCTACACCTTC. This encodes CSGGDTDYGYTF.

This clonotype has more than one count but fewer than ten. The V call is TRBV29-1, the J call TRBJ2-3; D ambiguous. Germline-derived CDR1 and CDR2 are SQVTM and ANQGSEA. This CDR3 region has 13 residues. V was clipped by 1 base and J by 2 bases, with 7 bases between them. CDR3 region: CSVEAQLTDTQYF. DNA of the CDR3: TGCAGCGTTGAAGCCCAGCTCACAGATACGCAGTATTTT.

The J gene is TRBJ1-4, the V gene TRBV19, with D tentatively TRBD1 (5 bases). CDR3 length: 15 amino acids. The V gene lost 3 bases and the J gene lost 7 bases, with 15 bases spanning the gap. The V gene's germline CDR1 is LNHDA and CDR2 SQIVND (reference sequence). The CDR3 nucleotides are TGTGCCAGTAGTATTCGCAGTTCCGGGGGTGAAAAACTGTTTTTT. It specifies CASSIRSSGGEKLFF.

In this sample, this clonotype turned up many times. The V gene is TRBV5-1, the J gene TRBJ1-5; D may be TRBD1 (5 bases). This CDR3 contains 15 residues. The V end lost 4 bases, the J end lost 4 bases, and 15 bases lay between the germline ends. The germline gives CDR1 SGHRS, CDR2 YFSETQ. The CDR3 spells CASSPQGTRNQPQHF. CDR3 in DNA: TGCGCCAGCAGCCCTCAGGGTACTCGGAATCAGCCCCAGCATTTT.

This clonotype came up a few times. The chain is built from TRBV12-3 or TRBV12-4 and TRBJ2-2; possibly TRBD2 for D (6 bases). The length of the CDR3 is 14 residues. Trimming cost V 3 bases and J 5 bases, with 10 bases left between them. The CDR3 spells CASSFQEGTGELFF. DNA for the CDR3: TGTGCCAGCAGTTTTCAGGAGGGGACCGGGGAGCTGTTTTTT.

This clonotype has just a few counts. CDR3 amino acids: CSVEWGQGGQPQHF. Written as DNA, the CDR3 is TGCAGCGTTGAGTGGGGACAGGGCGGTCAGCCCCAGCATTTT. The chain combines TRBV29-1 with TRBJ1-5; 9 bases map to TRBD1. Germline lookup yields CDR1 SQVTM and CDR2 ANQGSEA. The CDR3 runs to 14 residues. V dropped 3 bases and J dropped 6; count of bases not matched to a gene: 6.

This clonotype has a count of ten or more. J is TRBJ1-1 and V is TRBV29-1; TRBD1 matches at 8 bases. CDR3 size: 13 residues. Germline V gives CDR1 SQVTM, CDR2 ANQGSEA. The ends lost 5 bases at V and 0 bases at J; junction bases unmatched: 2. CDR3 sequence (DNA): TGCAGCGTTAAGGACAGGGTGAACACTGAAGCTTTCTTT. This sequence encodes CSVKDRVNTEAFF.

This chain joins TRBV27 and TRBJ1-2; D unclear. V gave up 3 bases and J gave up 2 bases, with 7 bases separating them. This CDR3 contains 13 residues. CDR1 and CDR2 from the germline V gene are MNHEY and SMNVEV (reference sequence). The CDR3 bases are TGTGCCAGCAGTTTGGCGGGAAACTATGGCTACACCTTC. It codes for CASSLAGNYGYTF.

This clonotype was counted a few times. V usage is TRBV18 and J usage is TRBJ1-3; D gene ambiguous. The CDR3 contains 15 residues. Trimming stripped 4 bases from V and 2 bases from J, with 12 bases between. Germline V lookup: CDR1 KGHSH, CDR2 LQKENI. In DNA form, the CDR3 reads TGTGCCAGCTCACGCCAATTGCGGGCTGGAAACACCATATATTTT. It translates to CASSRQLRAGNTIYF.

This clonotype was detected ten times or more. The V and J genes are TRBV12-3 or TRBV12-4 and TRBJ1-1, with D tentatively TRBD1 (5 bases). The CDR3 is 15 amino acids. V lost 3 bases to trimming and J lost 0 bases, with 11 bases between them. For the CDR3, the DNA is TGTGCCAGCAGTTTGGGTGACAGCCTGAACACTGAAGCTTTCTTT. Its translation: CASSLGDSLNTEAFF.

This clonotype was counted at least ten times. The CDR3 DNA reads TGCAGCGTTGACGGGGGGGTAGATACGCAGTATTTT. Translating gives CSVDGGVDTQYF. The chain carries TRBV29-1 and TRBJ2-3; TRBD2 matches at 8 bases. The junction had 1 base not matched to a gene; V was cut back by 3 bases and J by 5 bases. The germline gives CDR1 SQVTM, CDR2 ANQGSEA. This CDR3 is built from 12 residues.

This clonotype was observed a few times. The rearrangement joins TRBV27 to TRBJ2-1; perhaps TRBD1 as D (6 bases). Germline V gene data show CDR1 as MNHEY and CDR2 as SMNVEV (reference sequence). CDR3 length: 15 residues. The ends were cut back, 4 bases at V and 7 bases at J, with 17 bases in the middle. Written as DNA, the CDR3 is TGTGCCAGCAGTTCTTTGGGTTATACAGGGAATGAGCAGTTCTTC. Amino acid sequence: CASSSLGYTGNEQFF.